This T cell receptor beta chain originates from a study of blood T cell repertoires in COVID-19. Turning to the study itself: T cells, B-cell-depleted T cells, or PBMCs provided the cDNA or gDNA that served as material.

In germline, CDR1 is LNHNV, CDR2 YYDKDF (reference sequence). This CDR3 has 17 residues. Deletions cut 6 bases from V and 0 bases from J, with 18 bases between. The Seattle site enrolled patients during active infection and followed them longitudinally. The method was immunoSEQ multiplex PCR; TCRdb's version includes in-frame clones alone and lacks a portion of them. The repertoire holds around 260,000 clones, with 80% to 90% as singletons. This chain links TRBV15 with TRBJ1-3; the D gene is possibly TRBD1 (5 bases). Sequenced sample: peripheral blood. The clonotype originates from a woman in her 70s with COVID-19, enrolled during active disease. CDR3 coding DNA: TGTGCCACCAGGCCGGGACTGACTACGTACTCTGGAAACACCATATATTTT. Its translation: CATRPGLTTYSGNTIYF. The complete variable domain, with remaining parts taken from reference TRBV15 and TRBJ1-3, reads DAMVIQNPRYQVTQFGKPVTLSCSQTLNHNVMYWYQQKSSQAPKLLFHYYDKDFNNEADTPDNFQSRRPNTSFCFLDIRSPGLGDTAMYLCATRPGLTTYSGNTIYFGEGSWLTVV.